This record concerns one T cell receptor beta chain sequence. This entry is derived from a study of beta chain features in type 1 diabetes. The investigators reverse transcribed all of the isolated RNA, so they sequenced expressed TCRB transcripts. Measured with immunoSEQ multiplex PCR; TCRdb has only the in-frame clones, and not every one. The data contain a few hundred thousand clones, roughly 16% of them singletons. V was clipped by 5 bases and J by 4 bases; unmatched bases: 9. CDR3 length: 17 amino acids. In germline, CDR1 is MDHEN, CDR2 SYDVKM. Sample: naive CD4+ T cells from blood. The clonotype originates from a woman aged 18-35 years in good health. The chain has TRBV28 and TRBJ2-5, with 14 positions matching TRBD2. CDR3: CASSPRLAGGQPETQYF. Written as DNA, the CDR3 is TGTGCCAGCAGTCCAAGACTAGCGGGAGGGCAACCAGAGACCCAGTACTTC.